The rows below give T cell receptor beta chains drawn from one sample of a study of early T cells in non-severe SARS-CoV-2 infection. TCRdb processed the 5' RACE reads anew with MiXCR; each CDR3 protein has one entry. This sample has tens of thousands of distinct CDR3 sequences, with around 6.1% found just once. Sample: whole blood. These receptor sequences come from an adult who was a healthcare worker with PCR-confirmed SARS-CoV-2 infection or an uninfected control (not recorded which). The CDR3 runs from the conserved cysteine through the conserved F or W. Each record gives: J gene, V gene, clone size, D gene, CDR3 DNA, CDR3 protein. A D gene is named only where the DNA matches it firmly. Only part of the rows carry a size: once, few, many, or a class if the clone is expanded.

>TRBJ1-6|TRBV5-1|many|NA
TGCGCCAGCAGCTTGGTGGGGGGTTCACCCCTCCACTTT
CASSLVGGSPLHF
>TRBJ2-3|TRBV24-1|many|TRBD1
TGTGCCACCAGTGGTTGGACAGGGGGCACAGATACGCAGTATTTT
CATSGWTGGTDTQYF
>TRBJ1-1|TRBV4-3|NA|NA
TGCGCCAGCAGCCAAGAGTTGGGAGGGGTCACTGAAGCTTTCTTT
CASSQELGGVTEAFF
>TRBJ2-5|TRBV29-1|many|NA
TGCAGCGTTGAAACTCCATGGACGGCCTACCGGGAGACCCAGTACTTC
CSVETPWTAYRETQYF
>TRBJ1-2|TRBV30|many|NA
TGTGCCTGGAAGGCCCTCTATGGCTACACCTTC
CAWKALYGYTF
>TRBJ1-1|TRBV3-1|many|NA
TGTGCCAGCAGCAACCGAGAAACTGAAGCTTTCTTT
CASSNRETEAFF
>TRBJ2-7|TRBV10-3|many|TRBD2
TGTGCCATCAGTGAGTCGAAAGGACTAGCCTACGAGCAGTACTTC
CAISESKGLAYEQYF
>TRBJ2-3|TRBV4-1|many|NA
TGCGCCAGCAGCCACGTCGGTAGCACAGATACGCAGTATTTT
CASSHVGSTDTQYF
>TRBJ1-1|TRBV11-2|many|NA
TGTGCCAGCAGCTCGGCCGGAGGTCGGACTGAAGCTTTCTTT
CASSSAGGRTEAFF
>TRBJ2-5|TRBV28|few|NA
TGTGCCAGCAGTTCACCCCCAGGGACTCTGTACTTC
CASSSPPGTLYF
>TRBJ2-7|TRBV21-1|few|NA
TGTGCCAGGACCCGACAGTCCTACGAGCAGTACTTC
CARTRQSYEQYF
>TRBJ1-5|TRBV19|many|NA
TGTGCCAGTAGTACCCCCCGGGACGAGGGGCGGCAGCCCCAGCATTTT
CASSTPRDEGRQPQHF
>TRBJ2-7|TRBV29-1|NA|NA
TGCAGCGCAAACAGGGACTACGAGCAGTACTTC
CSANRDYEQYF
>TRBJ2-6|TRBV6-1|NA|NA
TGTGCCAGCAGTGACAAGGGAACTGGGGCCAACGTCCTGACTTTC
CASSDKGTGANVLTF
>TRBJ1-3|TRBV3-1|many|NA
TGTGCCAGCAGCCACAGACAGGACTTCTCTGGAAACACCATATATTTT
CASSHRQDFSGNTIYF
>TRBJ2-7|TRBV20-1|many|NA
TGCAGTGCTAGAGGCCGGGACCCCTACGAGCAGTACTTC
CSARGRDPYEQYF
>TRBJ2-5|TRBV7-9|few|NA
TGTGCCGGGGGTCCTGGGATTGCGGAAGAGACCCAGTACTTC
CAGGPGIAEETQYF
>TRBJ2-2|TRBV12-3/TRBV12-4|many|NA
TGTGCCGGGGCTTCTAGCGCCACCGGGGAGCTGTTTTTT
CAGASSATGELFF
>TRBJ2-2|TRBV7-9|many|NA
TGTGCCAGCAGCTTATCAATGGCCGGGGAGCTGTTTTTT
CASSLSMAGELFF
>TRBJ2-3|TRBV6-2/TRBV6-3|NA|TRBD2
TGTGCCAGCAGTACCGGACTAGCCACAGATACGCAGTATTTT
CASSTGLATDTQYF
>TRBJ1-1|TRBV2|many|NA
TGTGCCAGCAGTGAGGAGGCTGTGAACACTGAAGCTTTCTTT
CASSEEAVNTEAFF
>TRBJ2-1|TRBV27|many|NA
TGTGCCAGCAGTCCTAGCGACGTCTCCTACAATGAGCAGTTCTTC
CASSPSDVSYNEQFF
>TRBJ1-5|TRBV19|few|TRBD1
TGTGCCAGTAAGGGCGTCAGGGGGGGGACGGTTCAGCCCCAGCATTTT
CASKGVRGGTVQPQHF
>TRBJ1-2|TRBV28|many|TRBD1
TGTGCCAGCAGGTCTACAGGGGGCTATGGCTACACCTTC
CASRSTGGYGYTF
>TRBJ2-3|TRBV13|many|TRBD1
TGTGCCAGCAGCCCTCGACAGGGTTCTCAGTATTTT
CASSPRQGSQYF
>TRBJ2-7|TRBV29-1|few|TRBD2
TGCAGCGTTGAAGGAGTAGCGGGGGCCTTTTACGAGCAGTACTTC
CSVEGVAGAFYEQYF
>TRBJ2-1|TRBV7-9|many|NA
TGTGCCAGCAGCTTAAATGCGGTTGAGCAGTTCTTC
CASSLNAVEQFF
>TRBJ1-5|TRBV19|many|TRBD1
TGTGCCAGTAGTCGACAGGGTGTTGATAGCAATCAGCCCCAGCATTTT
CASSRQGVDSNQPQHF
>TRBJ2-1|TRBV6-1|many|TRBD2
TGTGCCTGCGGGGGAGGTGAGCAGTTCTTC
CACGGGEQFF
>TRBJ1-1|TRBV5-1|few|TRBD1
TGCGCCAGCAGCGTAGACAGGGACTCTGAAGCTTTCTTT
CASSVDRDSEAFF
>TRBJ2-1|TRBV9|medium-sized|NA
TGTGCCAGCAGCGTAGCTCCGGATACCTACAATGAGCAGTTCTTC
CASSVAPDTYNEQFF
>TRBJ2-1|TRBV3-1|many|TRBD1
TGTGCCAGCAGCAACAGGGGTGGCTCCTACAATGAGCAGTTCTTC
CASSNRGGSYNEQFF
>TRBJ1-2|TRBV25-1|NA|NA
TGTGCCAGCAGTGCGGCAACAGGGTTTGGCTACACCTTC
CASSAATGFGYTF
>TRBJ1-6|TRBV11-2|many|NA
TGTGCCAGCAGCGGGACGGACACAGGGTCACCCCTCCACTTT
CASSGTDTGSPLHF
>TRBJ2-1|TRBV19|few|NA
TGTGCCAGTAGTAATGGCCAAATAAGGATGGATGAGCAGTTCTTC
CASSNGQIRMDEQFF
>TRBJ2-2|TRBV20-1|NA|NA
TGCAGTGCTAACGGGGATCGGACCGGGGAGCTGTTTTTT
CSANGDRTGELFF
>TRBJ2-2|TRBV6-1|many|NA
TGTGCCAGCACCACGGTAGGGGGGACCACCGGGGAGCTGTTTTTT
CASTTVGGTTGELFF
>TRBJ2-7|TRBV4-3|NA|NA
TGCGCCAGAAGCCAAGTGCGAGGCAGCACCTACGAGCAGTACTTC
CARSQVRGSTYEQYF
>TRBJ2-3|TRBV20-1|many|TRBD2
TGCAGTGCCCCCAGCGGGGGGGCGGGCACAGATACGCAGTATTTT
CSAPSGGAGTDTQYF
>TRBJ2-7|TRBV7-9|NA|TRBD2
TGTGCCAGCAGCGACCCAGAGCAGCGGGGGACCTCCTACGAGCAGTACTTC
CASSDPEQRGTSYEQYF
>TRBJ1-6|TRBV7-9|NA|NA
TGTGCCAGCAGCTACCTCACATCACCCCTCCACTTT
CASSYLTSPLHF
>TRBJ2-7|TRBV28|many|NA
TGTGCCAGCAGTTATCTGGGGGGATACGAGCAGTACTTC
CASSYLGGYEQYF
>TRBJ2-2|TRBV7-9|NA|NA
TGTGCCAACAGCTTGGTCACCGGGGAGCTGTTTTTT
CANSLVTGELFF
>TRBJ2-3|TRBV7-2|NA|NA
TGTGCCAGCAGCTTAGCAGACGGGGCAGATACGCAGTATTTT
CASSLADGADTQYF
>TRBJ2-3|TRBV13|few|NA
TGTGCCAGCAGCTTAGAAGGGGGCACAGATACGCAGTATTTT
CASSLEGGTDTQYF
>TRBJ1-6|TRBV19|few|TRBD1
TGTGCCAGTAGTCCGGGACAGGGGGTATCACCCCTCCACTTT
CASSPGQGVSPLHF
>TRBJ2-5|TRBV20-1|many|TRBD1
TGCAGTGCTAGAGGGGATTTGAGGGGGCGGGCAGAGACCCAGTACTTC
CSARGDLRGRAETQYF
>TRBJ2-2|TRBV7-3|many|TRBD2
TGTGCCAGCAGCGAGACTAGCGGGGTCACCGGGGAGCTGTTTTTT
CASSETSGVTGELFF
>TRBJ2-2|TRBV4-1|NA|NA
TGCGCCAGCAGCCAAGCACGGCAGCCTACCGGGGAGCTGTTTTTT
CASSQARQPTGELFF
>TRBJ1-4|TRBV18|many|NA
TGTGCCAGCTCACCACTAGGGCAAACTAATGAAAAACTGTTTTTT
CASSPLGQTNEKLFF
>TRBJ1-5|TRBV19|few|NA
TGTGCCAGTAGTATTGTGCCCGGGGAGGAGAGCAATCAGCCCCAGCATTTT
CASSIVPGEESNQPQHF
>TRBJ2-3|TRBV5-4|many|NA
TGTGCCAGCAGCGACGGGACGCCCACAGATACGCAGTATTTT
CASSDGTPTDTQYF
>TRBJ2-7|TRBV11-2|NA|NA
TGTGCCAGCAGCCTCCACTACGTTGACAACTACGAGCAGTACTTC
CASSLHYVDNYEQYF
>TRBJ1-5|TRBV12-2|many|NA
TGTGCAAGTCGCTTAGAGACAGAATATAGCAATCAGCCCCAGCATTTT
CASRLETEYSNQPQHF
>TRBJ2-7|TRBV2|many|TRBD2
TGTGCCAGCAGTGAAACCGGGACTAGCGGTTCCTACGAGCAGTACTTC
CASSETGTSGSYEQYF
>TRBJ2-3|TRBV11-2|many|NA
TGTGCCAGCAGTACGGGGGGCACGCAGTATTTT
CASSTGGTQYF
>TRBJ2-2|TRBV7-2|few|NA
TGTGCCAGCAGCTTAGCCGGTCGTCAGTCCGGGGAGCTGTTTTTT
CASSLAGRQSGELFF